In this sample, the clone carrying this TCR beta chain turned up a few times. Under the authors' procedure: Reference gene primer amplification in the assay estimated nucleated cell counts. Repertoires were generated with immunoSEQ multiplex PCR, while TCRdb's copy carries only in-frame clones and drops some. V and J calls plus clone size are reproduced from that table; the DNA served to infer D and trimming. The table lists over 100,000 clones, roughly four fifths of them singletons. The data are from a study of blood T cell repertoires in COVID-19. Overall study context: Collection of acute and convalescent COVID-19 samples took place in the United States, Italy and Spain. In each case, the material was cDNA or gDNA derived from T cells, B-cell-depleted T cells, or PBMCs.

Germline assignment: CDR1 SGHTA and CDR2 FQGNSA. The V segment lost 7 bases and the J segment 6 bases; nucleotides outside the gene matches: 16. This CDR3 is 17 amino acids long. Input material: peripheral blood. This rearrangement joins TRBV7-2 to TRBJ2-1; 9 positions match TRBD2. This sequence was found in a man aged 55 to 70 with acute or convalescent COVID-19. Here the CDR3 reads CASILRGGAEGRNEQFF. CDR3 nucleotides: TGTGCCAGCATCCTACGCGGGGGGGCCGAAGGTCGCAATGAGCAGTTCTTC. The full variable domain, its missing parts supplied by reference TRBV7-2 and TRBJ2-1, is GAGVSQSPSNKVTEKGKDVELRCDPISGHTALYWYRQSLGQGLEFLIYFQGNSAPDKSGLPSDRFSAERTGGSVSTLTIQRTQQEDSAVYLCASILRGGAEGRNEQFFGPGTRLTVL.